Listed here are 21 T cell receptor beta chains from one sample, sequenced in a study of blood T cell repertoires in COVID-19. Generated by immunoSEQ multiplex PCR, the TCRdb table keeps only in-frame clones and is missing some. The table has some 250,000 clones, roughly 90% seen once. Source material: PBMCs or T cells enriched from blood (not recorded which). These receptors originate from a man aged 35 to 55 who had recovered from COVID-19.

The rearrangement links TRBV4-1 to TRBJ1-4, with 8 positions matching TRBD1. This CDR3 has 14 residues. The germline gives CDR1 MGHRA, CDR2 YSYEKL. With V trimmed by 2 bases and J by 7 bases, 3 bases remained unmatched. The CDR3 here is CASSQQGAVEKLFF. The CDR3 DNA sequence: TGCGCCAGCAGCCAACAGGGGGCGGTTGAAAAACTGTTTTTT.

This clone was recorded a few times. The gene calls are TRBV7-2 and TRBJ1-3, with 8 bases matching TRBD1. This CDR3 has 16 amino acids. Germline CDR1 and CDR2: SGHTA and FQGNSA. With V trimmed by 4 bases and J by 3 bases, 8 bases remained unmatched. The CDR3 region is CASSYIQGAGGNTIYF. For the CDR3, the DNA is TGTGCCAGCAGCTATATCCAGGGGGCTGGTGGAAACACCATATATTTT.

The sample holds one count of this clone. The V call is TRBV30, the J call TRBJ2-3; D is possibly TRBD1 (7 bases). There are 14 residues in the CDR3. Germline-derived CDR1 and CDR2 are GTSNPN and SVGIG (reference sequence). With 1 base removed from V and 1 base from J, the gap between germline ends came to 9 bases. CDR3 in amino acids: CAWSGRGGTDTQYF. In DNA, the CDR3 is TGTGCCTGGAGTGGCAGGGGGGGCACAGATACGCAGTATTTT.

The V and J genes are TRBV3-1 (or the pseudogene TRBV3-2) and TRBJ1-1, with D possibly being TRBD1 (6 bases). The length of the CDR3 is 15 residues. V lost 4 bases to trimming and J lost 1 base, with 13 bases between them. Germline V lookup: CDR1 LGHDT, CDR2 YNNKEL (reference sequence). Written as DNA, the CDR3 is TGTGCCAGCAGCCCTTCTGGACAGCCGAACACTGAAGCTTTCTTT. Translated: CASSPSGQPNTEAFF.

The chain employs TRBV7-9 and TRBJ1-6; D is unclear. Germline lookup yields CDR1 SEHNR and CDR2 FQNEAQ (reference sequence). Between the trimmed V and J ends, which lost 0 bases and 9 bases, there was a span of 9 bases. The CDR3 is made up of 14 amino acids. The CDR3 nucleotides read TGTGCCAGCAGCTTAGCCCGCGGTGGTTCACCCCTCCACTTT. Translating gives CASSLARGGSPLHF.

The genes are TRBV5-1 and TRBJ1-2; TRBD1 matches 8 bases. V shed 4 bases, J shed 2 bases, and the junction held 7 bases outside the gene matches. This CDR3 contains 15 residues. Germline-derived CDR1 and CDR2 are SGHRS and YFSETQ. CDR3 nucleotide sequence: TGCGCCAGCAGCCATCGACAGGGGACGAACTATGGCTACACCTTC. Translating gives CASSHRQGTNYGYTF.

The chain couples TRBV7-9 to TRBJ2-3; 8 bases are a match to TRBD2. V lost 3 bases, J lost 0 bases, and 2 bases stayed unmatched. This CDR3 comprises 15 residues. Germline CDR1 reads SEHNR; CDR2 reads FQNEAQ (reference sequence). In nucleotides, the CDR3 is TGTGCCAGCAGCTTGGGACTAGGTAGCACAGATACGCAGTATTTT. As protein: CASSLGLGSTDTQYF.

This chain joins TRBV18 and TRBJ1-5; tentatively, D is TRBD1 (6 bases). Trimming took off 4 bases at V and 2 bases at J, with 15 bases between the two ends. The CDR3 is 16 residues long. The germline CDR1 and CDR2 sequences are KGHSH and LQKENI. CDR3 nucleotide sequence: TGTGCCAGCTCACAGGGGGGAGGGGTGCGCAATCAGCCCCAGCATTTT. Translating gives CASSQGGGVRNQPQHF. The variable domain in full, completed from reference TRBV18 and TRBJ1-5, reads NAGVMQNPRHLVRRRGQEARLRCSPMKGHSHVYWYRQLPEEGLKFMVYLQKENIIDESGMPKERFSAEFPKEGPSILRIQQVVRGDSAAYFCASSQGGGVRNQPQHFGDGTRLSIL.

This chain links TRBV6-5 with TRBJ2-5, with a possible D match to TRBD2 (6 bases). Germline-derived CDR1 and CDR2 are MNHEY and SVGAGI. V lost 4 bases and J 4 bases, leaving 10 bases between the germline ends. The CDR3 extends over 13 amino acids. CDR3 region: CASSSWGGETQYF. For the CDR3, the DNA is TGTGCCAGCAGTTCGTGGGGAGGAGAGACCCAGTACTTC.

The CDR3 nucleotides are TGTGCCAGCAACTCCGCAGGCTTCAACTATGGCTACACCTTC. This codes for CASNSAGFNYGYTF. The chain couples TRBV5-6 to TRBJ1-2; D gene uncertain. The CDR3 contains 14 residues. V was pared by 6 bases and J by 2 bases, with 14 bases between. CDR1 and CDR2 from the germline V gene are SGHDT and YYEEEE.

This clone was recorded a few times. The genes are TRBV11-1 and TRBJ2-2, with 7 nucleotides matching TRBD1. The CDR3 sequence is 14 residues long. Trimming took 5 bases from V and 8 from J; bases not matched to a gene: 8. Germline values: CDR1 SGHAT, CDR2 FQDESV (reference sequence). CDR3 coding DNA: TGTGCCAGCAGCCTCATCACAGGGGTAGGGGAGCTGTTTTTT. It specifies CASSLITGVGELFF.

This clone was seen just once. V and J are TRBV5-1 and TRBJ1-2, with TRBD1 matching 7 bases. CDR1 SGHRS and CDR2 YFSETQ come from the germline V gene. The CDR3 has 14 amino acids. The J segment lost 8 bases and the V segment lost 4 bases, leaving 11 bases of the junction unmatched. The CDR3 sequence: CASSPRQGLGGYTF. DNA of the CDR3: TGCGCCAGCAGCCCTCGACAGGGATTGGGGGGCTACACCTTC.

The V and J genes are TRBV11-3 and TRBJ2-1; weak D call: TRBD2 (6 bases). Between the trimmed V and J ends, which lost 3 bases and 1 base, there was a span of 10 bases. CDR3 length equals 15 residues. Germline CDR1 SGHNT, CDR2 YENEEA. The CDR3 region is CASSLTGTSYNEQFF. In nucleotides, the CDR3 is TGTGCCAGCAGCTTGACCGGGACTTCCTACAATGAGCAGTTCTTC.

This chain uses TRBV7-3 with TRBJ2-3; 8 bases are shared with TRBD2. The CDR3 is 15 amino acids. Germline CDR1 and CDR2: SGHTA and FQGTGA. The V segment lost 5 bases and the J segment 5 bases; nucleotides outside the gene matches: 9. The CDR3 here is CASSPGGVAKDTQYF. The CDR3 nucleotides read TGTGCCAGCAGCCCCGGGGGGGTAGCTAAAGATACGCAGTATTTT.

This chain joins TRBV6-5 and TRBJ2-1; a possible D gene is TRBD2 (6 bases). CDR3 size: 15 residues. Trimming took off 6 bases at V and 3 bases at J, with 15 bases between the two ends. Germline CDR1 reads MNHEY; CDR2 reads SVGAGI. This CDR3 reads CASRLAGSGYNEQFF. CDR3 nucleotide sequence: TGTGCCAGCAGATTGGCGGGGTCTGGCTACAATGAGCAGTTCTTC.

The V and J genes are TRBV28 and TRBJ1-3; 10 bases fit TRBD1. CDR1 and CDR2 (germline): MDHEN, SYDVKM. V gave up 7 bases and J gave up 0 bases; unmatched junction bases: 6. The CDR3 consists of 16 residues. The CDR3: CASKGQGPYSGNTIYF. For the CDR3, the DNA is TGTGCCAGCAAGGGACAGGGGCCCTACTCTGGAAACACCATATATTTT.

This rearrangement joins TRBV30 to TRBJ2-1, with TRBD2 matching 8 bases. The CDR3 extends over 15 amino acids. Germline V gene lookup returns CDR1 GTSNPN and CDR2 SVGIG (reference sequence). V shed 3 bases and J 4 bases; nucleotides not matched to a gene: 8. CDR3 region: CAWRARIAGYNEQFF. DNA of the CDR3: TGTGCCTGGAGGGCTCGGATAGCGGGGTACAATGAGCAGTTCTTC.

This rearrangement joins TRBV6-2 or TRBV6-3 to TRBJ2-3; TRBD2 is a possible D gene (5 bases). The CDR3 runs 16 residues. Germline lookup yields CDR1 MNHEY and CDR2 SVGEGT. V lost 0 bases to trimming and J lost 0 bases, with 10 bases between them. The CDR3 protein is CASSYSRAESTDTQYF. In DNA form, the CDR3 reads TGTGCCAGCAGTTACTCGAGAGCGGAGAGCACAGATACGCAGTATTTT.

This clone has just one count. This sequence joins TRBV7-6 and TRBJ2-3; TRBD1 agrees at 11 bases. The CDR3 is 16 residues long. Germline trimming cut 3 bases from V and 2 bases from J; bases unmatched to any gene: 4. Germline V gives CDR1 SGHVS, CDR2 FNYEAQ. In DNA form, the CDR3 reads TGTGCCAGCAGCTTGGCGGACAGGGGGCACACAGATACGCAGTATTTT. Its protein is CASSLADRGHTDTQYF.

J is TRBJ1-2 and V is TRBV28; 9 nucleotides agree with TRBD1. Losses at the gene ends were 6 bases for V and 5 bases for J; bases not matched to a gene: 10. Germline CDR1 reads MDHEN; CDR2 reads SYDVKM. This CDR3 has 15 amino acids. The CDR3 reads CASRQAQGAKYGYTF. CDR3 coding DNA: TGTGCCAGCAGGCAGGCACAGGGGGCGAAGTATGGCTACACCTTC.

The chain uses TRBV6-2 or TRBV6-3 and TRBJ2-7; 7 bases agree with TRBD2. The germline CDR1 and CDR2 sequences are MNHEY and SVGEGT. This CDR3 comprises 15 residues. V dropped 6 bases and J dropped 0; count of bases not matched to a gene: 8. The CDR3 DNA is TGTGCCAGCAGCATCGGGGCGGGAGCCTCCTACGAGCAGTACTTC. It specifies CASSIGAGASYEQYF.